This T cell receptor (beta chain) was observed in a study of shared clonotypes between healthy human individuals. Across the whole study: Each donor's CD4 naive and CD4 memory cells filled three plates apiece, CD8 naive two, and CD8 memory one. Points from the study as a whole: As a rule, naive subsets had a larger estimated richness than memory subsets.

This CDR3 contains 14 residues. Trimming took 4 bases from V and 9 from J, leaving 13 bases between them. Germline loops: CDR1 SGHAT, CDR2 FQNNGV. Concerning this clone: What it recognizes is unknown.

The repertoire was sequenced with immunoSEQ multiplex PCR; TCRdb's copy has only in-frame clones and lacks some. The sample lists about 980,000 clones, 76% occurring once. Caucasian adults residing in Nashville, Tennessee made up all the donors. Negatively enriched CD4+ T cells were divided by CD45RA into naive and memory. The TCR comes from a man aged 18 to 35 in good health. V and J are TRBV11-2 and TRBJ1-6; no clear D. The sequenced sample consisted of memory CD4+ T cells sorted from blood. Sample subset: CD45RA-negative fraction. The CDR3 is CASSSMTLGSPLHF. As DNA, the CDR3 is TGTGCCAGCAGCTCCATGACCTTGGGTTCACCCCTCCACTTT.